The source of this T cell receptor beta chain is a study of blood T cell repertoires in COVID-19. Study-level background: Samples representing acute and convalescent COVID-19 were sourced from the United States, Italy and Spain.

Clones were sequenced by immunoSEQ multiplex PCR, and TCRdb holds only the in-frame ones, with some missing. The profile shows about 250,000 clones, 88% of them singletons. Unmatched junction bases numbered 10, after V lost 2 bases and J lost 7 bases. The CDR3 spans 15 residues. Germline CDR1 reads MNHEY; CDR2 reads SMNVEV (reference sequence). The receptor was derived from a woman aged 25 to 39 with COVID-19, enrolled during active disease. V and J are TRBV27 and TRBJ2-5, with 7 bases identical to TRBD2. Sequenced: peripheral blood. This CDR3 is CASSLSTAQRGTQYF. CDR3 DNA sequence: TGTGCCAGCAGTTTAAGTACTGCTCAGCGGGGGACCCAGTACTTC.